This TCR beta chain is drawn from a study of shared clonotypes between healthy human individuals. The CDR3 has 14 amino acids. V was cut by 6 bases and J by 3 bases, with 14 bases left in between. Germline-derived CDR1 and CDR2 are MNHNS and SASEGT. Notes on this clone: Its target is unknown.

Here immunoSEQ multiplex PCR was the method, and the copy in TCRdb shows in-frame clones only, minus some. This table has some 1.4 million clones, approximately 96% appearing once. General study findings and limits: Memory subsets generally showed lower estimated richness than naive subsets. Unshared clonotypes carried lower generation probabilities than those common to all four donors.

The chain recombines TRBV6-1 with TRBJ2-5; D is unresolved. Sequenced input: naive CD4+ T cells sorted from blood. As to subset: CD45RA+ positively selected. The origin of this receptor is a man in his thirties or forties in good health. This CDR3 is CASSETRPEETQYF. The CDR3 nucleotides are TGTGCCAGCAGCGAGACAAGACCCGAAGAGACCCAGTACTTC.